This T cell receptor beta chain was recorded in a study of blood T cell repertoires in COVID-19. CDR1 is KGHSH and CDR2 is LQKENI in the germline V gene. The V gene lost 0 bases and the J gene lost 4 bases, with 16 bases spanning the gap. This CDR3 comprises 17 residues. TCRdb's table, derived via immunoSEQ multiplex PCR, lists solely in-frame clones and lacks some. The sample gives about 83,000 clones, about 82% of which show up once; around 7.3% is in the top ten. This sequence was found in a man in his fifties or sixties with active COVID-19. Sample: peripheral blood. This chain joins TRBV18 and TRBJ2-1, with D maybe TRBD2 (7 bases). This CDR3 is CASSPPKGGLTYNEQFF. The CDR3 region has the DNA TGTGCCAGCTCACCACCGAAGGGGGGGCTAACTTACAATGAGCAGTTCTTC.